The 6 T cell receptor beta chains given below trace back to one sample, sequenced in a study of cytomegalovirus exposure and HLA in healthy donors. PCR involved 60 Vbeta and 13 Jbeta primers. Produced via immunoSEQ multiplex PCR; TCRdb's table is partial and in-frame only. The sample includes some 100,000 clones, 84% seen only once; the top ten take more than 0.95%. The sequenced sample consisted of PBMCs. These receptor sequences come from a woman younger than 35 in good health and CMV-seronegative.

The rearrangement links TRBV5-6 to TRBJ2-7; 11 nucleotides align to TRBD2. The CDR3 consists of 14 residues. Germline V gives CDR1 SGHDT, CDR2 YYEEEE. The trim removed 4 bases at V and 9 bases at J, leaving 9 bases unmatched. CDR3 in amino acids: CASSVTSGSLGQYF. DNA for the CDR3: TGTGCCAGCAGCGTTACTAGCGGGAGTTTAGGGCAGTACTTC. Supplemented by reference TRBV5-6 and TRBJ2-7, the full variable domain reads DAGVTQSPTHLIKTRGQQVTLRCSPKSGHDTVSWYQQALGQGPQFIFQYYEEEERQRGNFPDRFSGHQFPNYSSELNVNALLLGDSALYLCASSVTSGSLGQYFGPGTRLTVT.

This clone came up a few times. The V call is TRBV5-5, the J call TRBJ1-2; no clear D gene. Germline CDR1 SGHKS, CDR2 YYEKEE (reference sequence). Trimming took off 0 bases at V and 5 bases at J, with 11 bases between the two ends. The CDR3 extends over 14 amino acids. In nucleotides, the CDR3 is TGTGCCAGCAGCTTGGAGTTCTTTAGTTATGGCTACACCTTC. This encodes CASSLEFFSYGYTF.

This sequence joins TRBV6-5 and TRBJ2-2; TRBD1 might be the D (6 bases). Germline V gene lookup returns CDR1 MNHEY and CDR2 SVGAGI. CDR3 length: 13 amino acids. Trimming took 6 bases from V and 6 from J, leaving 11 bases between them. CDR3 residues: CASSNRVPGELFF. The CDR3 nucleotides are TGTGCCAGCAGCAACAGGGTCCCCGGGGAGCTGTTTTTT.

This chain uses TRBV4-2 with TRBJ2-7; D gene uncertain. This CDR3 region has 16 residues. The germline gives CDR1 LGHNA, CDR2 YNFKEQ. Deletions cut 2 bases from V and 0 bases from J, with 14 bases between. In DNA form, the CDR3 reads TGTGCCAGCAGCCAAATTGCAGGCGCTTCCTCCTACGAGCAGTACTTC. It encodes CASSQIAGASSYEQYF.

The rearrangement joins TRBV19 to TRBJ2-7; tentatively, D is TRBD2 (6 bases). The CDR3 length is 13 residues. Germline V gives CDR1 LNHDA, CDR2 SQIVND (reference sequence). The DNA of the CDR3 is TGTGCTACCTCTAGCGCCCCCTCCTACGAGCAGTACTTC. Its protein product is CATSSAPSYEQYF.

The gene calls are TRBV6-5 and TRBJ1-6, with TRBD1 as a possible D gene (6 bases). V lost 4 bases and J lost 7, with 11 bases in between. The CDR3 covers 14 residues. Germline-derived CDR1 and CDR2 are MNHEY and SVGAGI. In DNA, the CDR3 is TGTGCCAGCAGTTTCCTAGGACAGAATTCACCCCTCCACTTT. Amino acids: CASSFLGQNSPLHF.